Listed here is a single TCR beta chain. Its antigen is unknown. This sample was taken from a study of shared clonotypes between healthy human individuals. The study's findings and limits: Clonotypes which were not shared had lower generation probabilities than clonotypes that all four donors shared.

Subsets obtained from CD4+ cells comprised CD45RA+ naive and CD45RA-negative memory cells. This CDR3 spans 14 amino acids. The V and J ends lost 10 bases and 8 bases, in that order; junction bases with no gene match: 10. Germline CDR1 is LNHDA and CDR2 is SQIVND (reference sequence). Repertoires were generated with immunoSEQ multiplex PCR, while TCRdb's copy carries only in-frame clones and drops some. This table holds 2 million to 3 million clones, more than 85% found once. The source material was naive CD4+ T cells from PBMCs. The sample's subset: CD45RA+ positively selected. The V gene is TRBV19, the J gene TRBJ1-4; 10 nucleotides match TRBD1. This TCR derives from a man in his late teens or twenties in good health. Some clones in this sample may be carry-over from other donors' samples. As DNA, the CDR3 is TGTGCCACCCTTCGACAGGGGGCAGACGAAAAACTGTTTTTT. It yields the protein CATLRQGADEKLFF.